This is a list of T cell receptor beta chains from one sample in a study of blood T cell repertoires in COVID-19. The data were produced by immunoSEQ multiplex PCR, yet TCRdb's version contains in-frame clones alone and is incomplete. The repertoire holds 150,000 to 200,000 clones, with 75% to 95% as singletons. The sample taken for sequencing was peripheral blood. The source of these receptors is a man aged 50-60 years with acute or convalescent COVID-19. The CDR3 runs from the conserved cysteine through the conserved F or W. The order of the fields is clone size, J gene, V gene, D gene, CDR3 protein, CDR3 DNA. A D gene is named only where the DNA matches it firmly. Expanded clones get a size class; other rows say once, few or many, or leave the size out.

>NA|TRBJ1-2|TRBV12-3/TRBV12-4|NA
CASVEQSNYGYTF
TGTGCCAGCGTAGAACAGTCTAACTATGGCTACACCTTC
>NA|TRBJ2-1|TRBV7-9|NA
CASRKWSGPPGDNEQFF
TGTGCCAGCAGGAAGTGGAGCGGACCCCCAGGGGACAATGAGCAGTTCTTC
>NA|TRBJ2-5|TRBV18|NA
CASSPQGGQETQYF
TGTGCCAGCTCACCACAAGGGGGCCAAGAGACCCAGTACTTC
>NA|TRBJ2-3|TRBV28|TRBD2
CASSSRLAGETPDTQYF
TGTGCCAGCAGTTCCCGACTAGCGGGAGAGACCCCAGATACGCAGTATTTT
>once|TRBJ1-2|TRBV9|NA
CASSVGQEKSYTF
TGTGCCAGCAGCGTAGGACAGGAAAAAAGTTACACCTTC
>NA|TRBJ1-6|TRBV10-3|TRBD1
CAISGQGGNSPLHF
TGTGCCATCAGTGGACAGGGAGGAAATTCACCCCTCCACTTT
>NA|TRBJ2-1|TRBV4-3|NA
CASSQDPARETYNEQFF
TGCGCCAGCAGCCAAGATCCAGCCAGAGAGACTTACAATGAGCAGTTCTTC
>NA|TRBJ2-7|TRBV28|NA
CASTPGDSYEQYF
TGTGCCAGCACGCCGGGAGACTCTTACGAGCAGTACTTC
>NA|TRBJ1-5|TRBV24-1|NA
CATSDPRGSGQPQHF
TGTGCCACCAGTGACCCAAGAGGGAGCGGTCAGCCCCAGCATTTT
>NA|TRBJ1-6|TRBV5-4|TRBD1
CASSLSGTGSSPLHF
TGTGCCAGCAGCTTGTCCGGGACAGGGAGTTCACCCCTCCACTTT
>NA|TRBJ2-7|TRBV15|TRBD2
CATSRVFAGGYEQYF
TGTGCCACCAGCAGAGTGTTCGCGGGAGGCTACGAGCAGTACTTC
>NA|TRBJ2-1|TRBV9|NA
CASSVAREPLYEQFF
TGTGCCAGCAGCGTAGCGAGGGAGCCCCTCTATGAGCAGTTCTTC
>NA|TRBJ2-1|TRBV27|NA
CASSLERGGPRGYNEQFF
TGTGCCAGCAGTTTAGAGAGGGGGGGACCCCGGGGGTACAATGAGCAGTTCTTC
>NA|TRBJ2-1|TRBV7-2|NA
CASSSQGLPYNEQFF
TGTGCCAGCAGCTCACAGGGTTTGCCCTACAATGAGCAGTTCTTC
>many|TRBJ2-7|TRBV7-9|TRBD1
CASSPPPYRGNEQYF
TGTGCCAGCAGCCCACCACCTTACAGGGGGAACGAGCAGTACTTC
>NA|TRBJ1-1|TRBV4-1|NA
CASSHTAGNTEAFF
TGCGCCAGCAGCCATACGGCGGGGAACACTGAAGCTTTCTTT
>NA|TRBJ2-7|TRBV29-1|TRBD2
CSVGRRLAGVNEQYF
TGCAGCGTTGGGAGGCGGCTAGCGGGAGTGAACGAGCAGTACTTC
>once|TRBJ2-1|TRBV28|NA
CASSFNNEQFF
TGTGCCAGCAGTTTTAACAATGAGCAGTTCTTC
>NA|TRBJ2-1|TRBV20-1|NA
CSASAYNEQFF
TGCAGTGCTAGCGCCTACAATGAGCAGTTCTTC
>NA|TRBJ2-1|TRBV5-1|NA
CASSPGHGSYNEQFF
TGCGCCAGCAGCCCCGGACACGGCTCCTACAATGAGCAGTTCTTC
>once|TRBJ2-5|TRBV10-3|TRBD2
CAISEFGREVSGKETQYF
TGTGCCATCAGTGAGTTTGGGCGGGAGGTTTCTGGAAAAGAGACCCAGTACTTC
>NA|TRBJ2-7|TRBV6-5|NA
CASSRDSHTSEQYF
TGTGCCAGCAGCCGGGACTCCCACACCTCCGAGCAGTACTTC
>NA|TRBJ2-1|TRBV11-2|TRBD1
CASSTGQGNNEQFF
TGTGCCAGCAGCACGGGACAGGGAAACAATGAGCAGTTCTTC
>once|TRBJ1-3|TRBV3-1/TRBV3-2|NA
CASSQQGFSPGNTIYF
TGTGCCAGCAGCCAACAGGGGTTTAGTCCTGGAAACACCATATATTTT
>NA|TRBJ2-6|TRBV29-1|NA
CSARLGAGANVLTF
TGCAGCGCCAGACTGGGTGCTGGGGCCAACGTCCTGACTTTC
>NA|TRBJ2-5|TRBV7-3|TRBD1
CASSSRTGERRETQYF
TGTGCCAGCAGCTCCAGGACAGGGGAGCGTAGGGAGACCCAGTACTTC
>NA|TRBJ1-1|TRBV6-6|TRBD1
CASSFGTVGIFF
TGTGCCAGCAGTTTCGGGACAGTGGGGATCTTCTTT
>NA|TRBJ2-1|TRBV7-2|NA
CASSPRRTRGYNEQFF
TGTGCCAGCAGCCCCCGGCGGACCCGGGGGTACAATGAGCAGTTCTTC
>NA|TRBJ2-7|TRBV11-2|NA
CASSSRVTYEQYF
TGTGCCAGCAGCTCCAGGGTTACCTACGAGCAGTACTTC
>NA|TRBJ1-1|TRBV11-3|NA
CASSLTWNTEAFF
TGTGCCAGCAGCTTAACTTGGAACACTGAAGCTTTCTTT
>NA|TRBJ2-1|TRBV4-1|TRBD2
CASSPRPSGTHNEQFF
TGCGCCAGCAGCCCCCGTCCTAGCGGGACCCACAATGAGCAGTTCTTC
>NA|TRBJ2-1|TRBV18|TRBD2
CASSPPGGSGDEQFF
TGTGCCAGCTCACCACCGGGCGGGAGCGGTGATGAGCAGTTCTTC
>NA|TRBJ1-1|TRBV30|TRBD1
CAWRGQGYTEAFF
TGTGCCTGGAGGGGACAGGGGTACACTGAAGCTTTCTTT
>NA|TRBJ2-7|TRBV6-6|NA
CASSYGGVPYEQYF
TGTGCCAGCAGTTACGGCGGGGTGCCCTACGAGCAGTACTTC
>NA|TRBJ2-1|TRBV6-4|TRBD2
CASSRTSGIFNEQFF
TGTGCCAGCAGTCGGACTAGCGGGATTTTTAATGAGCAGTTCTTC
>NA|TRBJ2-7|TRBV7-9|TRBD2
CASSIGLAYEQYF
TGTGCCAGCAGCATCGGACTAGCCTACGAGCAGTACTTC
>NA|TRBJ1-5|TRBV27|NA
CASSFPGQRNQPQHF
TGTGCCAGCAGTTTCCCCGGACAGAGAAATCAGCCCCAGCATTTT
>NA|TRBJ1-1|TRBV24-1|TRBD1
CATSDPRTGGSTEAFF
TGTGCCACCAGTGATCCTCGGACAGGGGGAAGCACTGAAGCTTTCTTT